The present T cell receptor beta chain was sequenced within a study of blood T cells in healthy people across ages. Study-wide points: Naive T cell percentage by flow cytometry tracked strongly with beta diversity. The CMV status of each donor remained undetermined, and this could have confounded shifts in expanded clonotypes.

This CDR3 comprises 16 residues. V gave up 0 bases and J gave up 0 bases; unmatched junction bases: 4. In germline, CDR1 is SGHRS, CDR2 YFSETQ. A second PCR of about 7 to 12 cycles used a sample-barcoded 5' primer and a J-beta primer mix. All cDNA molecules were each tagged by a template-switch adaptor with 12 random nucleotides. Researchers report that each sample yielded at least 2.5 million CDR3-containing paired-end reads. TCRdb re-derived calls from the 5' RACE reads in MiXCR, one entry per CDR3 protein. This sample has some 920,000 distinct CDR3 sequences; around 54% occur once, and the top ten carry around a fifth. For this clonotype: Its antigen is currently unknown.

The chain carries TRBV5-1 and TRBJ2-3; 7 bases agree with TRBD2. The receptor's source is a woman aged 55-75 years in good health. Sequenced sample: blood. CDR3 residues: CASSLEGGPSTDTQYF. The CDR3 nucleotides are TGCGCCAGCAGCTTGGAGGGAGGGCCTAGCACAGATACGCAGTATTTT.